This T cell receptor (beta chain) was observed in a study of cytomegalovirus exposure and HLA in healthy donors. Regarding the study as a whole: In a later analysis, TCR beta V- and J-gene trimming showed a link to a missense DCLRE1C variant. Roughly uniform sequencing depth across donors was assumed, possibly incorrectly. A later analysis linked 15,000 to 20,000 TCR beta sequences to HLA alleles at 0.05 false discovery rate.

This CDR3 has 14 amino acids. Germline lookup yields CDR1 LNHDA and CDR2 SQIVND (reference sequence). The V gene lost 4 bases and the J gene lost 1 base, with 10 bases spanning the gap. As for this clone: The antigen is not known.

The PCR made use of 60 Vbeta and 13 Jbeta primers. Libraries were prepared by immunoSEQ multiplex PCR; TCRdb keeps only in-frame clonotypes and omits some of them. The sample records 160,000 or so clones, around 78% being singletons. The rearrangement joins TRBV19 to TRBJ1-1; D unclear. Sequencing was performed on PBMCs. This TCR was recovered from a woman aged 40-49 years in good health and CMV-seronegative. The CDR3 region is CASSTGVRNTEAFF. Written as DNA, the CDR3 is TGTGCCAGTAGTACCGGGGTGCGGAACACTGAAGCTTTCTTT. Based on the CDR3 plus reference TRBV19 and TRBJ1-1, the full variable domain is DGGITQSPKYLFRKEGQNVTLSCEQNLNHDAMYWYRQDPGQGLRLIYYSQIVNDFQKGDIAEGYSVSREKKESFPLTVTSAQKNPTAFYLCASSTGVRNTEAFFGQGTRLTVV.